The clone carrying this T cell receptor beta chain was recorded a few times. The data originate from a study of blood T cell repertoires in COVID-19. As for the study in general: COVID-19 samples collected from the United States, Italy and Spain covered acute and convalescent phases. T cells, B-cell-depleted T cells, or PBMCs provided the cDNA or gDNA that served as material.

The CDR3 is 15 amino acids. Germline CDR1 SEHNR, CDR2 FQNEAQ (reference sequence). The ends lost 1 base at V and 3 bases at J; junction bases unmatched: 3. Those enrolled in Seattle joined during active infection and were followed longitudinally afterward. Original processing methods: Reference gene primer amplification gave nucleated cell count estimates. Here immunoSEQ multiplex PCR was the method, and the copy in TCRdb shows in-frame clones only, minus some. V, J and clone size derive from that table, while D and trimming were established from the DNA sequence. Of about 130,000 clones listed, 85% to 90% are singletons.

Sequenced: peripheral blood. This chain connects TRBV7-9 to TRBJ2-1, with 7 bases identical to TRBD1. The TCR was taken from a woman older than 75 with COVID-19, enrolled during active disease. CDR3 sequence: CASSLGAGGYNEQFF. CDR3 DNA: TGTGCCAGCAGCTTAGGAGCAGGGGGCTACAATGAGCAGTTCTTC.